The table lists the clone carrying this T cell receptor beta chain with many counts. The antigen is unknown. This entry comes from a study of blood T cells in healthy people across ages. Study context: Using template switching, researchers captured about one barcoded beta molecule for each two T cells.

With a J-beta primer mix and a sample-barcoded 5' primer, a second PCR ran about 6 to 11 cycles. Each TCR beta cDNA got a 12-nucleotide random molecular identifier. TCRdb independently ran MiXCR on the 5' RACE reads; one entry per CDR3 protein. Counted here are hundreds of thousands of distinct CDR3 sequences, more than 25% occurring once; the ten biggest clones make up roughly 17%. The CDR3 runs to 18 residues. V was pared by 0 bases and J by 5 bases, with 12 bases of the junction left unmatched. Germline lookup yields CDR1 MGHRA and CDR2 YSYEKL. Points from the study as a whole: Diversity was estimated from one million T cells, and these estimates were considered underestimates. Researchers report that TCR beta diversity correlated strongly with naive T cell percentage.

The TCR was taken from a woman of 80 years or more in good health. The sequencing sample was made of blood. This chain uses TRBV4-1 with TRBJ2-5; 10 bases map to TRBD2. The CDR3 coding sequence is TGCGCCAGCAGCCAAGATAGGTCAGCGGGGGGGCCCCGGGAGACCCAGTACTTC. Protein sequence: CASSQDRSAGGPRETQYF.